This TCR beta chain is from a study of neurological immune-mediated disorders. Study-level points and caveats: Neither clinical nor MRI features were found to be associated with the multiple sclerosis repertoire cluster.

The CDR3 spans 13 residues. Trimming pared 4 bases from V and 4 bases from J, leaving 11 bases between. Germline V gene sequence: CDR1 SGDLS, CDR2 YYNGEE. The cDNA came from 5'RACE with 10-nucleotide random UMIs. The yield of each sequencing run was over 190 million TCR-beta sequences from 15-18 subjects. TCRdb re-called the 5' RACE reads with MiXCR, one entry per CDR3 protein. This table has under 75,000 distinct CDR3 sequences, roughly 4.9% appearing once. The unsorted libraries originated from 2 million PBMCs that had been stored at -80 C. This clonotype was seen many times. Its matching antigen is unknown.

The sequenced sample was PBMCs. The chain couples TRBV9 to TRBJ1-2; D is possibly TRBD1 (6 bases). The clonotype was recovered from a human donor with multiple sclerosis. The donor label of this sample is uncertain. CDR3: CASSTGLGYGYTF. The DNA of the CDR3 is TGTGCCAGCAGCACAGGGTTGGGCTATGGCTACACCTTC.